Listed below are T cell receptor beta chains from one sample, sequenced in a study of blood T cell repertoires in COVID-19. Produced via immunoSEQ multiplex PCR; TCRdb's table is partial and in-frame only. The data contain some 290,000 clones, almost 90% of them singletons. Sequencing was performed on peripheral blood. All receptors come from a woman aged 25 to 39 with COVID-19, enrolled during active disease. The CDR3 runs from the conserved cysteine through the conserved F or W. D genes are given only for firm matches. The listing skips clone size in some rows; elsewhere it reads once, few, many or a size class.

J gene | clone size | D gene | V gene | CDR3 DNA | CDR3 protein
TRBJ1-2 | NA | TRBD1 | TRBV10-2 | TGCGCCAGCAGACCCGACAGGGGCTATGGCTACACCTTC | CASRPDRGYGYTF
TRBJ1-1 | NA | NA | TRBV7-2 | TGTGCCAGCAGACGAGGTCGGGGTTACGAGTGGGCTTTCTTT | CASRRGRGYEWAFF
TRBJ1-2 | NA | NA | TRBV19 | TGTGCCAGTAGTCCCAGATCCCGGGGAGAAGGCTACACCTTC | CASSPRSRGEGYTF
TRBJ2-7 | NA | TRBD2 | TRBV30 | TGTGCCTGGAGCCAAACGGGACTAGCGGGAGTTGGGCAGTACTTC | CAWSQTGLAGVGQYF
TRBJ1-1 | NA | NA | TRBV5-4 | TGTGCCAGCAGCAGAGAGTACACTGAAGCTTTCTTT | CASSREYTEAFF
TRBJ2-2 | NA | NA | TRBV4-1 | TGCGCCAGCAGCCAGCTCAGGAACACCGGGGAGCTGTTTTTT | CASSQLRNTGELFF
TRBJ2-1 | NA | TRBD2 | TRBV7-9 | TGTGCCAGCAGCAAGACTAGCGGGACCTACAATGAGCAGTTCTTC | CASSKTSGTYNEQFF
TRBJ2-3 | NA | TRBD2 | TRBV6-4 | TGTGCCAGCAGTGAATATGCGGGAGGGCCCGATACGCAGTATTTT | CASSEYAGGPDTQYF
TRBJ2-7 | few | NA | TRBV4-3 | TGCGCCAGCAGCCAAGGGAGCTCCTACGAGCAGTACTTC | CASSQGSSYEQYF
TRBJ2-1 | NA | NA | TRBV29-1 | TGCAGCGTTGATCCCCCCGGGGAGCAGTTCTTC | CSVDPPGEQFF
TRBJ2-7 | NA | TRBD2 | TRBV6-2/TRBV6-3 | TGTGCCAGCAGTGAGGGACTATCCCTCTACGAGCAGTACTTC | CASSEGLSLYEQYF
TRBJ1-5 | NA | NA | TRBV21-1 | TGTGCCAGCAGCAAAGGGGGAGACCCCGCGGATCAGCCCCAGCATTTT | CASSKGGDPADQPQHF